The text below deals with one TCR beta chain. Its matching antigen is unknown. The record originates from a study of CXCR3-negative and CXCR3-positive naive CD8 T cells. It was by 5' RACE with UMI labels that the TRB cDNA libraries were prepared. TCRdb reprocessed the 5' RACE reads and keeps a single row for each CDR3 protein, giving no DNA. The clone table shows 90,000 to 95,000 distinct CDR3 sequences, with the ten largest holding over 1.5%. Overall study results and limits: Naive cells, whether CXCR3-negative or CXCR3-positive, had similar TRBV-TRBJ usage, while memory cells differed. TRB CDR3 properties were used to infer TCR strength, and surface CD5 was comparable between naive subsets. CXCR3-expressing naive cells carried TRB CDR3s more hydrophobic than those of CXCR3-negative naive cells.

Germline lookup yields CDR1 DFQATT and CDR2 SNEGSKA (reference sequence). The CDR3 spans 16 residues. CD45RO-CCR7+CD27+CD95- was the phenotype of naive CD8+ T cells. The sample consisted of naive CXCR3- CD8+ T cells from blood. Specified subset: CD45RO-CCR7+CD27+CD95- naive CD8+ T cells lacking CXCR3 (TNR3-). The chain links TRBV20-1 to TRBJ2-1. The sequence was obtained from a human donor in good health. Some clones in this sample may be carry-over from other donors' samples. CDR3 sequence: CSARDAAGGSYNEQFF.